This paragraph covers one T cell receptor (beta chain) sequence. This record belongs to a study of shared clonotypes between healthy human individuals. V was pared by 4 bases and J by 8 bases, with 13 bases of the junction left unmatched. CDR3 length: 15 amino acids. Germline CDR1 SGHRS, CDR2 YFSETQ. Some clones are missing from TCRdb's copy, which holds only in-frame ones; the method was immunoSEQ multiplex PCR. The sample records a few hundred thousand clones, roughly 80% being singletons. The donors were adults (healthy and HIV-negative) with no recent acute infections or vaccinations. The TCR comes from a woman aged 40 to 50 in good health. Some clones in this sample may be carry-over from other donors' samples. The sample taken for sequencing was PBMCs. V usage is TRBV5-1 and J usage is TRBJ1-2; 8 bases map to TRBD1. The CDR3 DNA reads TGCGCCAGCAGCCCAGCAGGGACAGGCTCAGGGGGCTACACCTTC. It encodes CASSPAGTGSGGYTF.